What follows are 26 T cell receptor beta chains derived from one specimen sequenced in a study of regulatory T cells in long-lasting Graves disease. Documented time point: newly diagnosed GD, antithyroid drugs for less than 3 months. After RNA was extracted from PBMCs, the TCR library was made from it. Combining iRepertoire HTBI primers with Arm-PCR of CDR3 regions, the authors built TCR beta libraries. TCRdb reanalysed the multiplex PCR reads using MiXCR and keeps one entry per CDR3 protein. Of around 450,000 distinct CDR3 sequences listed, over 12% are singletons. These data were also filed under a second study, of T cells in Graves' hyperthyroidism and ophthalmopathy.

Material: peripheral blood mononuclear cells (PBMCs), obtained at new diagnosis, from a patient treated with antithyroid drugs. These receptors all stem from a woman aged 40 to 49 with Graves disease.

This clonotype came up many times. The rearrangement links TRBV2 to TRBJ2-1; 9 positions agree with TRBD2. V lost 0 bases to trimming and J lost 9 bases; unmatched junction nucleotides: 9. Germline CDR1 SNHLY, CDR2 FYNNEI. The CDR3 has 16 residues. The CDR3 region is CASSEAGTSPAGEQFF. CDR3 DNA sequence: TGTGCCAGCAGTGAAGCCGGGACTAGCCCCGCCGGTGAGCAGTTCTTC.

For this clonotype: This may stem from a read error, because a much larger clone lies one nucleotide away. The V gene is TRBV6-1, the J gene TRBJ2-7; D gene uncertain. CDR1 and CDR2 from the germline V gene are MNHNS and SASEGT. Trimming took off 5 bases at V and 2 bases at J, with 13 bases between the two ends. This CDR3 contains 14 residues. As DNA, the CDR3 is TGTGCCAGCAGTAGAAAAGGTTCAACCTACGAGCAGTACTTC. This encodes CASSRKGSTYEQYF.

The chain couples TRBV5-1 to TRBJ2-2, with D perhaps TRBD2 (6 bases). This CDR3 has 15 residues. Germline CDR1 reads SGHRS; CDR2 reads YFSETQ. The V and J ends lost 0 bases and 3 bases respectively, with 9 bases between them. The CDR3 DNA sequence: TGCGCCAGCAGCTTGGCCGGGGAGGACACCGGGGAGCTGTTTTTT. Residues: CASSLAGEDTGELFF.

This clonotype was counted between two and nine times. Its ends do not fully match the called genes, so a read error is possible. The chain couples TRBV3-1 to TRBJ2-7, with D tentatively TRBD1 (5 bases). Germline CDR1 reads LGHDT; CDR2 reads YNNKEL (reference sequence). This CDR3 has 11 amino acids. Written as DNA, the CDR3 is TGTGCCAGCAGCCAAGGCGCACAGGTGGACTTC. It specifies CASSQGAQVDF.

This clonotype occurred a few times. This CDR3 reads CSARYPSTGELFF. The CDR3 DNA is TGCAGTGCTAGGTACCCATCGACCGGGGAGCTGTTTTTT. V usage is TRBV20-1 and J usage is TRBJ2-2; D is undetermined. The V gene's germline CDR1 is DFQATT and CDR2 SNEGSKA (reference sequence). This CDR3 contains 13 residues. The V gene lost 3 bases and the J gene lost 5 bases, with 10 bases spanning the gap.

This chain connects TRBV27 to TRBJ2-1; D possibly matches TRBD1 or TRBD2 (5 bases each). Germline loops: CDR1 MNHEY, CDR2 SMNVEV (reference sequence). CDR3 length: 15 amino acids. V dropped 7 bases and J dropped 2 bases, with 15 bases sitting between them. The chain's CDR3 is CASTPSRGTYNEQFF. CDR3 bases: TGTGCCAGCACCCCGTCGAGGGGAACCTACAATGAGCAGTTCTTC.

This clonotype has a count of ten or more. This chain connects TRBV28 to TRBJ1-5; TRBD1 agrees at 8 bases. Germline loops: CDR1 MDHEN, CDR2 SYDVKM. The V segment lost 2 bases and the J segment 2 bases; nucleotides outside the gene matches: 8. This CDR3 has 17 residues. The CDR3 DNA reads TGTGCCAGCAGTTTAAGGAGCCTGACAGGGGGCAATCAGCCCCAGCATTTT. Its protein is CASSLRSLTGGNQPQHF. The full variable domain, in which reference TRBV28 and TRBJ1-5 provide the parts outside the CDR3, is DVKVTQSSRYLVKRTGEKVFLECVQDMDHENMFWYRQDPGLGLRLIYFSYDVKMKEKGDIPEGYSVSREKKERFSLILESASTNQTSMYLCASSLRSLTGGNQPQHFGDGTRLSIL.

In its sample, this clonotype was seen many times. The V call is TRBV5-1, the J call TRBJ1-1; 8 bases agree with TRBD1. The V gene's germline CDR1 is SGHRS and CDR2 YFSETQ. With V trimmed by 5 bases and J by 0 bases, 15 bases remained unmatched. The CDR3 is made up of 18 amino acids. CDR3 DNA sequence: TGCGCCAGCAGTTTTATCGACAGGGGCGGGATTCTGAACACTGAAGCTTTCTTT. This codes for CASSFIDRGGILNTEAFF. Full variable domain (outside the CDR3, taken from reference TRBV5-1 and TRBJ1-1): KAGVTQTPRYLIKTRGQQVTLSCSPISGHRSVSWYQQTPGQGLQFLFEYFSETQRNKGNFPGRFSGRQFSNSRSEMNVSTLELGDSALYLCASSFIDRGGILNTEAFFGQGTRLTVV.

This clonotype has a count of ten or more. This chain joins TRBV28 and TRBJ2-7; no clear D gene. Trimming took off 6 bases at V and 0 bases at J, with 12 bases between the two ends. CDR3 length: 14 amino acids. Germline CDR1 MDHEN, CDR2 SYDVKM. CDR3 region: CASSETGRSYEQYF. The CDR3, as DNA: TGTGCCAGCAGCGAGACGGGCCGCTCCTACGAGCAGTACTTC.

Of note for this clonotype: With a far larger clone one base away, a read error is the likely cause. The chain employs TRBV7-9 and TRBJ1-1; unclear D gene. V gave up 4 bases and J gave up 1 base, with 4 bases separating them. This CDR3 region has 12 residues. CDR1 SEHNR and CDR2 FQNEAQ come from the germline V gene (reference sequence). The CDR3, as DNA: TGTGCCAGCAGCTGGCCGAACACTGAAGCTTTCTTT. This sequence encodes CASSWPNTEAFF.

This clonotype was seen many times. The rearrangement joins TRBV3-1 to TRBJ2-7; 8 nucleotides match TRBD1. The CDR3 runs 12 residues. In germline, CDR1 is LGHDT, CDR2 YNNKEL (reference sequence). The junction had 1 base not matched to a gene; V was cut back by 4 bases and J by 5 bases. The CDR3 DNA reads TGTGCCAGCAGCCCAGGGGGCCACGAGCAGTACTTC. Protein: CASSPGGHEQYF.

This clonotype has a count of ten or more. The rearrangement links TRBV28 to TRBJ2-3; D gene ambiguous. This CDR3 has 14 amino acids. Trimming removed 3 bases at V and 1 base at J, with 8 bases between. CDR1 is MDHEN and CDR2 is SYDVKM in the germline V gene. In nucleotides, the CDR3 is TGTGCCAGCAGTTTCCCAGATCGCACAGATACGCAGTATTTT. Protein product: CASSFPDRTDTQYF.

The genes are TRBV20-1 and TRBJ2-2; the D is unclear. V lost 2 bases, J lost 4 bases, and 8 bases lay in between. Germline values: CDR1 DFQATT, CDR2 SNEGSKA (reference sequence). The CDR3 consists of 13 residues. CDR3 nucleotide sequence: TGCAGTGCTAGAAATCGGACCACCGGGGAGCTGTTTTTT. Amino acid sequence: CSARNRTTGELFF.

On this clonotype: A much more abundant neighbour one base away suggests this may be a read error. V gene TRBV20-1 combines with J gene TRBJ2-2; TRBD2 aligns across 15 bases. This CDR3 comprises 15 residues. Germline assignment: CDR1 DFQATT and CDR2 SNEGSKA (reference sequence). DNA of the CDR3: TGCAGTGCCGCCCGGACTAGCGGGGGGGCCGGGGAGCTGCTTTTT. Its protein product is CSAARTSGGAGELLF.

This clonotype was picked up a small number of times. J is TRBJ2-7 and V is TRBV2; TRBD2 agrees at 8 bases. The CDR3 is 15 amino acids. J was trimmed by 5 bases and V by 5 bases; bases with no gene match: 11. Per germline, CDR1 SNHLY and CDR2 FYNNEI. The CDR3: CASSSGTRARDEQYF. In DNA, the CDR3 is TGTGCCAGCAGTTCCGGGACTAGGGCGCGAGACGAGCAGTACTTC. Full variable domain (rest looked up from reference TRBV2 and TRBJ2-7): EPEVTQTPSHQVTQMGQEVILRCVPISNHLYFYWYRQILGQKVEFLVSFYNNEISEKSEIFDDQFSVERPDGSNFTLKIRSTKLEDSAMYFCASSSGTRARDEQYFGPGTRLTVT.

V usage is TRBV12-3 or TRBV12-4 and J usage is TRBJ1-5, with a weak D call TRBD1 (5 bases). CDR3 length equals 18 residues. Trimming shortened V by 3 bases and J by 0 bases, and 18 bases separated the two germline ends. The chain's CDR3 is CASSFEDGKGDSNQPQHF. The DNA of the CDR3 is TGTGCCAGCAGTTTTGAGGACGGAAAAGGGGATAGCAATCAGCCCCAGCATTTT.

This clonotype was observed many times. This chain uses TRBV11-2 with TRBJ2-7; no clear D gene. The CDR3 has 15 amino acids. Between the trimmed V and J ends, which lost 8 bases and 4 bases, there was a span of 21 bases. CDR1 is SGHAT and CDR2 is FQNNGV in the germline V gene. The CDR3 spells CASARPLAGPYEQYF. The CDR3 bases are TGTGCCAGCGCTCGTCCACTGGCAGGACCTTACGAGCAGTACTTC. The whole variable domain, filled in from reference TRBV11-2 and TRBJ2-7, reads EAGVAQSPRYKIIEKRQSVAFWCNPISGHATLYWYQQILGQGPKLLIQFQNNGVVDDSQLPKDRFSAERLKGVDSTLKIQPAKLEDSAVYLCASARPLAGPYEQYFGPGTRLTVT.

This clonotype was counted at least ten times. The V and J genes are TRBV28 and TRBJ2-1; a weak D match, TRBD2 (5 bases). The V end was cut by 3 bases, the J end by 4 bases, with 19 bases between. Germline V gene data show CDR1 as MDHEN and CDR2 as SYDVKM. There are 17 residues in the CDR3. The CDR3 DNA reads as TGTGCCAGCAGTTTGCCTCTTCCAGGAGGCCCATACAATGAGCAGTTCTTC. Translating it yields CASSLPLPGGPYNEQFF.

The rearrangement joins TRBV5-4 to TRBJ1-1, with D maybe TRBD1 (6 bases). Germline V gene sequence: CDR1 SGHNT, CDR2 YYREEE (reference sequence). The CDR3 spans 14 residues. V was shortened by 0 bases and J by 4 bases, with 10 bases between the two germline ends. The CDR3 spells CASSLDRVSTEAFF. In DNA, the CDR3 is TGTGCCAGCAGCTTGGACAGGGTGAGCACTGAAGCTTTCTTT.

This clonotype has at least ten counts. This chain uses TRBV6-2 or TRBV6-3 with TRBJ2-7; 7 bases line up with TRBD2. V lost 1 base and J lost 2; bases outside the gene matches: 5. Germline CDR1 reads MNHEY; CDR2 reads SVGEGT. The CDR3 has 15 residues. CDR3 bases: TGTGCCAGCAGTTACTATGTGGCGGGAGCCTACGAGCAGTACTTC. Its translation: CASSYYVAGAYEQYF.

The chain links TRBV10-2 to TRBJ1-6, with D maybe TRBD1 (5 bases). The V and J ends lost 7 bases and 7 bases respectively, with 14 bases between them. This CDR3 comprises 14 residues. Germline values: CDR1 WSHSY, CDR2 SAAADI. Written as DNA, the CDR3 is TGCGCCAGCACTGCCGAGACAGTCAATTCACCCCTCCACTTT. Translating it yields CASTAETVNSPLHF.

This chain links TRBV7-9 with TRBJ1-4; weak D call: TRBD1 (6 bases). V dropped 1 base and J dropped 4 bases, with 13 bases sitting between them. From germline, CDR1 is SEHNR and CDR2 FQNEAQ (reference sequence). This CDR3 comprises 16 residues. CDR3 coding DNA: TGTGCCAGCAGCTTAGGGGGGACATATTTTAATGAAAAACTGTTTTTT. Translation: CASSLGGTYFNEKLFF.

The genes are TRBV30 and TRBJ1-4, with 9 nucleotides matching TRBD1. Looked up from germline, CDR1 is GTSNPN and CDR2 is SVGIG (reference sequence). The CDR3 is 14 residues long. V was pared by 7 bases and J by 2 bases, with 5 bases of the junction left unmatched. The CDR3 coding sequence is TGTGCCTTCCTAGGGACAGGGACTAATGAAAAACTGTTTTTT. Residues: CAFLGTGTNEKLFF.

In the case of this clonotype: This may be a read error, as it is one base from a much larger clone. The V and J genes are TRBV18 and TRBJ2-3, with 8 bases that match TRBD1. This CDR3 spans 17 amino acids. Per germline, CDR1 KGHSH and CDR2 LQKENI. CDR3 in amino acids: CASSPPRGQGAKETRYF. The CDR3, as DNA: TGTGCCAGCTCACCACCTAGAGGGCAGGGGGCGAAGGAGACCCGGTACTTC.

This clonotype has at least ten counts. The gene calls are TRBV28 and TRBJ2-5; TRBD1 agrees at 9 bases. The V gene's germline CDR1 is MDHEN and CDR2 SYDVKM. The CDR3 is 14 amino acids. J was trimmed by 5 bases and V by 6 bases; bases with no gene match: 7. CDR3 sequence: CASRIQGARETQYF. In nucleotides, the CDR3 is TGTGCCAGCAGAATACAGGGGGCCAGGGAGACCCAGTACTTC. The whole variable domain, filled in from reference TRBV28 and TRBJ2-5, reads DVKVTQSSRYLVKRTGEKVFLECVQDMDHENMFWYRQDPGLGLRLIYFSYDVKMKEKGDIPEGYSVSREKKERFSLILESASTNQTSMYLCASRIQGARETQYFGPGTRLLVL.

Notes on this clonotype: This may be a read error: a much more frequent sequence differs by one nucleotide. The chain uses TRBV18 and TRBJ2-1; D unclear. The CDR3 has 15 residues. V lost 0 bases and J 12 bases, leaving 18 bases between the germline ends. Germline V lookup: CDR1 KGHSH, CDR2 LQKENI. The CDR3 loop reads CASSPPAFPGGGQFF. The CDR3 nucleotides are TGTGCCAGCTCACCACCGGCCTTCCCGGGCGGTGGGCAGTTCTTC.